A selection of T cell receptor beta chains follows, all from one sample in a study of blood T cell repertoires in COVID-19. Sequencing used immunoSEQ multiplex PCR; TCRdb keeps in-frame clones, though not all of them. This sample has roughly 230,000 clones, with 85% found just once. Sequenced sample: peripheral blood. The receptors were sampled from an older woman with active or convalescent COVID-19. Both conserved end residues are part of each CDR3. A D gene is named only where the DNA matches it firmly. Rows may omit the clone size; those that give it use once, few, many or a size class.

CDR3 DNA	CDR3 protein	V gene	clone size	D gene	J gene
TGTGCCAGCAGCTTAGCGCTAAGTAAACTAGCGTTTTTAAATGAGCAGTTCTTC	CASSLALSKLAFLNEQFF	TRBV7-2	.	TRBD2	TRBJ2-1
TGTGCCAGCAGCTTAGGAGGCCGGAACACCGGGGAGCTGTTTTTT	CASSLGGRNTGELFF	TRBV7-3	.	.	TRBJ2-2
TGTGCCAGCAGTCAGGGCAATTCACCCCTCCACTTT	CASSQGNSPLHF	TRBV28	once	.	TRBJ1-6
TGTGCCAGCAGCTTAGATCTTAACAGGGCTTTCTTT	CASSLDLNRAFF	TRBV7-2	.	.	TRBJ1-1
TGTGCCAGCAGCCGGGACAGGGGCCTGAATGAAAAACTGTTTTTT	CASSRDRGLNEKLFF	TRBV3-1/TRBV3-2	.	TRBD1	TRBJ1-4
TGTGCCAGCAGCTTAGCAGGCAGCTCGAGCTCCTACAATGAGCAGTTCTTC	CASSLAGSSSSYNEQFF	TRBV11-3	.	.	TRBJ2-1
TGCGCCAGCAGCTCGGGACAGGGCACAGATACGCAGTATTTT	CASSSGQGTDTQYF	TRBV5-1	.	TRBD1	TRBJ2-3
TGTGCCAGCAGCGATACGGCGGGGGCTACCGGGGAGCTGTTTTTT	CASSDTAGATGELFF	TRBV7-9	once	.	TRBJ2-2
TGTGCCAGCAGTTACCGAGAAGGGACAGATAATTCACCCCTCCACTTT	CASSYREGTDNSPLHF	TRBV6-6	.	TRBD1	TRBJ1-6
TGTGCCAGTAGTATGGCTAGCGGGAGGGCCGGTACGCAGTATTTT	CASSMASGRAGTQYF	TRBV19	.	TRBD2	TRBJ2-3
TGCAGCGCTAGGACAGCCGAAGCTTTCTTT	CSARTAEAFF	TRBV29-1	.	.	TRBJ1-1
TGTGCCAGCAGCTTGGATAGCGGGAGCACAGATACGCAGTATTTT	CASSLDSGSTDTQYF	TRBV5-6	.	TRBD2	TRBJ2-3
TGCGCCAGCAGTGTAGGCAGGAATGAAAAACTGTTTTTT	CASSVGRNEKLFF	TRBV10-2	.	.	TRBJ1-4
TGTGCCAGCAGCTTAACAGGGGCTGGGTACAATGAGCAGTTCTTC	CASSLTGAGYNEQFF	TRBV11-3	.	TRBD1	TRBJ2-1
TGTGCCAGCAGTATGACAGAGCTTCAGCAGTACTTC	CASSMTELQQYF	TRBV6-5	.	.	TRBJ2-7
TGTGCCTGGAGTTTCAGGGGATCTGCCGGAAACACCATATATTTT	CAWSFRGSAGNTIYF	TRBV30	.	.	TRBJ1-3
TGTGCCAGCAGTGAACCGGGACAGGGCAATCAGCCCCAGCATTTT	CASSEPGQGNQPQHF	TRBV2	.	TRBD1	TRBJ1-5
TGCAGCGTAAAGGGGGCCAAAAGGGGATTTCAAGAGACCCAGTACTTC	CSVKGAKRGFQETQYF	TRBV29-1	few	TRBD1	TRBJ2-5
TGTGCCAGCAGCTTGTACAGGGGGCATTCACCCCTCCACTTT	CASSLYRGHSPLHF	TRBV7-3	.	TRBD1	TRBJ1-6
TGTGCCAGCAGCGCCACCGGGACTAAAGCGGGGGAGCAGTACTTC	CASSATGTKAGEQYF	TRBV5-4	.	TRBD2	TRBJ2-7
TGTGCCACCAGCAGAGATAGGAGGCCGGGTTCGGGCGAGCAGTACTTC	CATSRDRRPGSGEQYF	TRBV15	few	.	TRBJ2-7
TGTGCCAGCAGGAACGGACAGGGGGAAAATCAGCCCCAGCATTTT	CASRNGQGENQPQHF	TRBV6-6	few	TRBD1	TRBJ1-5